The 7 T cell receptor beta chains below were found in one sample sequenced in a study of T cells in Graves' hyperthyroidism and ophthalmopathy. Amplified TCR beta CDR3 regions came from RNA transcripts. The HTBI primer set served for first-round RT-PCR of the TCR CDR3. MiXCR, run by TCRdb on the multiplex PCR reads, gives a single entry per CDR3 protein. This table has about 610,000 distinct CDR3 sequences, about 43% appearing once. The sample was peripheral blood or thyroid tissue (not recorded which). The receptors derive from a woman aged 18-35 years with Graves' hyperthyroidism.

Notes on this clonotype: A read error is likely, as this CDR3 ends without the conserved phenylalanine or tryptophan. The DNA is omitted, as the CDR3 cannot be located on it reliably, and the CDR3 follows TCRdb's listing. V and J are TRBV13 and TRBJ1-3; TRBD1 was called by the table and not checked on the DNA. CDR1 is PRHDT, CDR2 FYEKMQ, per germline (reference sequence). The CDR3 totals 11 residues, both ends included. CDR3 in amino acids: CASSPGSTGNT.

The chain carries TRBV2 and TRBJ2-7; 7 nucleotides match TRBD1. V lost 9 bases to trimming and J lost 5 bases; unmatched junction nucleotides: 7. The CDR3 has 12 residues. Germline loops: CDR1 SNHLY, CDR2 FYNNEI. CDR3 amino acids: CASKRTGDEQYF. The CDR3, as DNA: TGTGCCAGTAAACGAACAGGGGACGAGCAGTACTTC.

Concerning this clonotype itself: This may stem from a read error, because a much larger clone lies one nucleotide away. The CDR3 loop reads CASSLGRTGGLFF. The CDR3 nucleotides are TGTGCCAGCAGCTTGGGGAGGACCGGGGGGCTGTTTTTT. The chain couples TRBV5-6 to TRBJ2-2; D perhaps matches TRBD2 (6 bases). This CDR3 contains 13 residues. From germline, CDR1 is SGHDT and CDR2 YYEEEE.

This clonotype has at least ten counts. V and J are TRBV19 and TRBJ2-7; no clear D gene. Germline V CDR1 and CDR2: LNHDA, SQIVND (reference sequence). This CDR3 has 13 residues. Trimming removed 5 bases at V and 0 bases at J, with 8 bases between. In DNA form, the CDR3 reads TGTGCCAGTAGTGCGGCGAGCTCCTACGAGCAGTACTTC. Translated, it gives CASSAASSYEQYF.

In the case of this clonotype: The CDR3 ends on some other residue instead of the conserved phenylalanine or tryptophan, so this is likely a read error. This chain joins TRBV10-1 and TRBJ1-2, with D hard to call. This CDR3 is built from 10 residues. Germline lookup yields CDR1 WNHNN and CDR2 SYGVQD (reference sequence). Trimming shortened V by 4 bases and J by 11 bases, and 8 bases separated the two germline ends. CDR3 sequence: CASSAGRYTY. In DNA form, the CDR3 reads TGCGCCAGCAGTGCCGGGCGATACACCTAC.

This clonotype was detected ten times or more. The rearrangement joins TRBV25-1 to TRBJ1-2; D gene ambiguous. The length of the CDR3 is 12 residues. The V gene's germline CDR1 is MGHDK and CDR2 SYGVNS. V was clipped by 0 bases and J by 8 bases, with 7 bases between them. CDR3 nucleotide sequence: TGTGCCAGCAGTGAATATGGAGTAGGCTACACCTTC. Protein: CASSEYGVGYTF.

This chain uses TRBV3-1 with TRBJ1-5; D is unresolved. CDR1 LGHDT and CDR2 YNNKEL come from the germline V gene (reference sequence). Trimming took 3 bases from V and 0 from J, leaving 3 bases between them. CDR3 length equals 13 residues. The CDR3 here is CASSQSSNQPQHF. CDR3 coding DNA: TGTGCCAGCAGCCAGTCTAGCAATCAGCCCCAGCATTTT.